Listed below are T cell receptor beta chains from one sample, sequenced in a study of monozygotic twins with inflammatory bowel disease. Reanalyzing the 5' RACE reads, TCRdb keeps one entry per CDR3 protein, without DNA. The sample table includes around 100,000 distinct CDR3 sequences. The sequenced sample consisted of blood. These receptors were taken from a human donor with ulcerative colitis or Crohn's disease, or a healthy co-twin of an affected twin (not recorded which). Each CDR3 is given with its conserved first and last residue. Each record gives: J gene, V gene, CDR3 protein.

TRBJ2-2,TRBV19,CASSTRDRGRGTGELFF
TRBJ1-5,TRBV30,CAWSAPLGRYSNQPQHF
TRBJ2-7,TRBV7-7,CASSPSTGGGEQYF
TRBJ2-7,TRBV29-1,CSVETREYEQYF
TRBJ2-5,TRBV10-3,CAISSGGAGKTQYF
TRBJ2-1,TRBV20-1,CSAITGVGEQFF
TRBJ2-2,TRBV24-1,CATSVRSRGILSGELFF
TRBJ1-3,TRBV20-1,CSARAQGGRGNTIYF
TRBJ2-6,TRBV27,CASREIRAGANVLTF
TRBJ2-7,TRBV20-1,CSASRTGGVYEQYF
TRBJ1-5,TRBV2,CASRSDRVPLNQPQHF
TRBJ2-1,TRBV20-1,CSARRTYNEQFF
TRBJ2-7,TRBV20-1,CSALWGAGSPYEQYF
TRBJ2-4,TRBV10-3,CAISRDREAIQYF
TRBJ1-1,TRBV5-1,CASSLAIGRHTEAFF
TRBJ2-5,TRBV20-1,CSARGRGHEETQYF
TRBJ2-1,TRBV20-1,CSASVGPAYNEQFF
TRBJ2-3,TRBV29-1,CSVERDTDTQYF
TRBJ2-2,TRBV12-3/TRBV12-4,CASKMTGIGGELFF
TRBJ2-2,TRBV18,CASSPLGPGTPENTGELFF
TRBJ1-3,TRBV7-2,CASSPETGAGNTIYF
TRBJ2-7,TRBV18,CASSPQAGVGEQYF
TRBJ2-2,TRBV21-1,CASSKRRLGTATGELFF
TRBJ1-2,TRBV3-1,CASSGGGITGVGDGYTF
TRBJ2-1,TRBV5-1,CASSTQGNLLPNEQFF
TRBJ2-7,TRBV5-1,CASSSDWHEQYF
TRBJ2-5,TRBV6-5,CASSYSGGGRKTQYF
TRBJ2-3,TRBV9,CASSSRAAATQYF
TRBJ2-2,TRBV12-3/TRBV12-4,CASSGRTNTGELFF
TRBJ2-1,TRBV5-1,CASSLTRLVPYNEQFF
TRBJ2-3,TRBV7-2,CASSLSSSNTDTQYF
TRBJ2-6,TRBV11-2,CASSLVPSGANVLTF
TRBJ1-1,TRBV4-3,CASSQDPGLNTEAFF
TRBJ1-2,TRBV4-3,CASSQDVRVDYGYTF
TRBJ1-1,TRBV27,CASSVLPLLGWDTEAFF
TRBJ1-4,TRBV20-1,CSVMTGGEEKLFF
TRBJ2-5,TRBV24-1,CATSHKAGVQETQYF
TRBJ1-3,TRBV7-2,CASSQGLSGNTIYF